The count of the clone carrying this T cell receptor (beta chain) is one. Its cognate antigen is unknown. This record comes from a study of blood T cells in healthy people across ages. Study outcomes and limitations: Naive T cell percentage showed a strong correlation with the diversity of TCR beta. The study could not conclusively compare naive and antigen-experienced cells, given its unsorted PBMCs. There were more naive CD4+ cells and higher diversity in long-lived donors than in aged donors.

Sample-barcoded 5' priming and a J-beta primer mix drove a second PCR of 7 to 11 cycles. TCRdb reprocessed the 5' RACE reads via MiXCR and lists one record per CDR3 protein. The sample holds hundreds of thousands of distinct CDR3 sequences, around 27% seen once. The same sample was also used in a study of T cells of mothers and their children. As that study records: Each donor was one of three healthy Caucasian mothers or one of their six children.

Input material: blood. The TCR originated in a boy aged 2-15 years in good health.

CDR3 sequence reads: CSAKPGETQYF. For the CDR3, the DNA is TGCAGTGCTAAACCCGGAGAGACCCAGTACTTC. The chain has TRBV20-1 and TRBJ2-5; unclear D gene. V was clipped by 4 bases and J by 4 bases, with 7 bases between them. This CDR3 has 11 residues. Germline V gene sequence: CDR1 DFQATT, CDR2 SNEGSKA (reference sequence).